The 15 T cell receptor beta chains below were found in one sample sequenced in a study of blood T cell repertoires in COVID-19. Assay: immunoSEQ multiplex PCR; the TCRdb copy retains only in-frame clones and omits some. The table shows about 34,000 clones, with about 85% occurring only once. The specimen was peripheral blood. These receptor sequences come from a human donor with acute or convalescent COVID-19. The donor label of this sample is uncertain.

The V gene is TRBV28, the J gene TRBJ1-2; D might be TRBD1 (5 bases). CDR1 and CDR2 from the germline V gene are MDHEN and SYDVKM. The CDR3 extends over 15 amino acids. Trimming pared 3 bases from V and 1 base from J, leaving 12 bases between. The CDR3 here is CASSFLDTNNYGYTF. The CDR3 DNA follows: TGTGCCAGCAGTTTTCTGGACACTAATAACTATGGCTACACCTTC.

This chain links TRBV19 with TRBJ1-2; D is unresolved. The CDR3 length is 13 residues. Germline CDR1 reads LNHDA; CDR2 reads SQIVND (reference sequence). Trimming stripped 8 bases from V and 2 bases from J, with 12 bases between. CDR3 coding DNA: TGTGCCAGTGTCCTACGGGGAAACTATGGCTACACCTTC. It specifies CASVLRGNYGYTF.

The count of this clone is one. This sequence joins TRBV28 and TRBJ2-3; TRBD2 aligns across 11 bases. There are 18 residues in the CDR3. V lost 7 bases and J lost 0; bases outside the gene matches: 12. Germline CDR1 and CDR2: MDHEN and SYDVKM. CDR3 sequence: CASKPIGTSGLSTDTQYF. Here the CDR3 DNA reads TGTGCCAGCAAACCTATCGGGACTAGCGGCCTGAGCACAGATACGCAGTATTTT.

The chain uses TRBV7-2 and TRBJ2-1; 9 bases agree with TRBD1. Per germline, CDR1 SGHTA and CDR2 FQGNSA. The trim removed 1 base at V and 7 bases at J, leaving 5 bases unmatched. The CDR3 consists of 15 residues. The CDR3 coding sequence is TGTGCCAGCAGCTTAGACAGGGGGCGTTCAAATGAGCAGTTCTTC. Protein sequence: CASSLDRGRSNEQFF.

The V call is TRBV2, the J call TRBJ1-1; no clear D. Germline V gene lookup returns CDR1 SNHLY and CDR2 FYNNEI. This CDR3 region has 11 residues. The CDR3 protein is CVTGGGTEAFF. The CDR3 nucleotides are TGTGTCACTGGAGGCGGCACTGAAGCTTTCTTT.

The rearrangement uses TRBV28 and TRBJ2-3; 8 bases fit TRBD2. CDR1 is MDHEN and CDR2 is SYDVKM in the germline V gene. With 10 bases clipped from V and 2 bases from J, the junction kept 14 bases outside the gene matches. This CDR3 comprises 16 residues. In nucleotides, the CDR3 is TGTGCCACCTCTAATGGGCTAGCGGGCGTCACAGATACGCAGTATTTT. Amino acid sequence: CATSNGLAGVTDTQYF.

The gene calls are TRBV5-5 and TRBJ1-6; D not certain. This CDR3 has 14 residues. Germline-derived CDR1 and CDR2 are SGHKS and YYEKEE (reference sequence). Trimming shortened V by 1 base and J by 10 bases, and 12 bases separated the two germline ends. The CDR3 bases are TGTGCCAGCAGCTTGTTTGAGGGAGACTCACCCCTCCACTTT. Its protein product is CASSLFEGDSPLHF.

This clone was observed once. This chain uses TRBV3-1 (or the pseudogene TRBV3-2) with TRBJ2-5; TRBD1 is a possible D gene (6 bases). The V gene lost 4 bases and the J gene lost 1 base, with 19 bases spanning the gap. Germline V gene data show CDR1 as LGHDT and CDR2 as YNNKEL (reference sequence). The CDR3 runs to 17 residues. CDR3 amino acids: CASSPLRGHSAQETQYF. The CDR3 region has the DNA TGTGCCAGCAGCCCCCTGAGGGGACACTCGGCCCAAGAGACCCAGTACTTC.

The gene calls are TRBV7-9 and TRBJ1-1; 8 positions match TRBD1. The length of the CDR3 is 13 residues. V dropped 11 bases and J dropped 4; count of bases not matched to a gene: 9. The V gene's germline CDR1 is SEHNR and CDR2 FQNEAQ (reference sequence). The CDR3 here is CAGQGPFSTEAFF. The CDR3 DNA sequence: TGTGCCGGACAGGGACCATTTTCCACTGAAGCTTTCTTT.

This chain uses TRBV11-1 with TRBJ2-5, with a weak D call TRBD1 (6 bases). The CDR3 loop spans 12 amino acids. Trimming took 8 bases from V and 2 from J, leaving 9 bases between them. Germline V lookup: CDR1 SGHAT, CDR2 FQDESV (reference sequence). Here the CDR3 DNA reads TGTGCCAGCTTAGGGGGACAAGAGACCCAGTACTTC. Amino acid sequence: CASLGGQETQYF.

The table lists this clone with a count of one. The chain has TRBV7-2 and TRBJ1-1, with D perhaps matching TRBD1 (5 bases). V gave up 2 bases and J gave up 7 bases, with 14 bases separating them. The CDR3 totals 14 residues. Germline CDR1 SGHTA, CDR2 FQGNSA. The CDR3 DNA sequence: TGTGCCAGCAGCTTAAGGTCTGGGCAGGGTGAAGCTTTCTTT. Translation: CASSLRSGQGEAFF.

The CDR3 sequence is CASSLPSTARTEAFF. In DNA form, the CDR3 reads TGTGCCAGCAGTTTACCAAGCACGGCGCGGACTGAAGCTTTCTTT. This chain links TRBV28 with TRBJ1-1; D remains ambiguous. Germline-derived CDR1 and CDR2 are MDHEN and SYDVKM. CDR3 length: 15 amino acids. Trimming cost V 2 bases and J 5 bases, with 15 bases left between them.

A single count supports this clone. CDR3 protein: CASSSAGGWDSPLHF. The DNA for the CDR3 is TGTGCCAGCTCGTCGGCAGGGGGTTGGGATTCACCCCTCCACTTT. The chain links TRBV7-3 to TRBJ1-6, with 7 bases matching TRBD1. Germline CDR1 reads SGHTA; CDR2 reads FQGTGA. With 8 bases clipped from V and 8 bases from J, the junction kept 12 bases outside the gene matches. This CDR3 comprises 15 residues. The entire variable domain, with the rest obtained from reference TRBV7-3 and TRBJ1-6, is as follows: GAGVSQTPSNKVTEKGKYVELRCDPISGHTALYWYRQSLGQGPEFLIYFQGTGAADDSGLPNDRFFAVRPEGSVSTLKIQRTERGDSAVYLCASSSAGGWDSPLHFGNGTRLTVT.

V usage is TRBV3-1 (or the pseudogene TRBV3-2) and J usage is TRBJ2-2; 10 positions agree with TRBD1. CDR3 size: 16 residues. V lost 3 bases to trimming and J lost 6 bases; unmatched junction nucleotides: 7. The germline CDR1 and CDR2 sequences are LGHDT and YNNKEL (reference sequence). CDR3 in DNA: TGTGCCAGCAGCCAGGGGGACAGGGGATATTCCGGGGAGCTGTTTTTT. As protein: CASSQGDRGYSGELFF.

The chain is built from TRBV28 and TRBJ2-3, with 7 bases that match TRBD1. Trimming removed 5 bases from V and 0 bases from J; junction bases left unmatched: 20. From germline, CDR1 is MDHEN and CDR2 SYDVKM. There are 20 residues in the CDR3. In DNA, the CDR3 is TGTGCCAGCAGTCCCGGGACAGCTACAATCTCATACTCTAGCACAGATACGCAGTATTTT. Translated, it gives CASSPGTATISYSSTDTQYF.